This T cell receptor (beta chain) was sequenced during a study of shared clonotypes between healthy human individuals. Broader study findings: Non-shared clonotypes had lower generation probabilities than clonotypes shared by all four sorted-subset donors. Researchers found naive subsets generally carried larger estimated richness than memory subsets.

Turning to this clone: The antigen remains undetermined.

CDR3 length: 18 amino acids. The germline V gene encodes CDR1 SGHNT and CDR2 YYREEE (reference sequence). The ends were cut back, 2 bases at V and 3 bases at J, with 20 bases in the middle. TCRdb's table, derived via immunoSEQ multiplex PCR, lists solely in-frame clones and lacks some. This table holds about 2.3 million clones, 85% to 95% found once. Sequenced sample: naive CD4+ T cells from PBMCs. As for subset: CD45RA+ positively selected. This receptor was identified in a man between 18 and 35 years old in good health. Some clones in this sample may be carry-over from other donors' samples. J is TRBJ2-2 and V is TRBV5-4; D might be TRBD2 (5 bases). The CDR3 loop reads CASSFIRGIPLYTGELFF. CDR3 DNA sequence: TGTGCCAGCAGCTTCATACGAGGGATCCCCCTATACACCGGGGAGCTGTTTTTT.